The sequence of this T cell receptor beta chain was determined in a study of blood T cell dynamics during melanoma immunotherapy. Libraries were prepared by immunoSEQ multiplex PCR; TCRdb keeps only in-frame clonotypes and omits some of them. Of about 10,000 clones in the sample, about 87% were seen once. Documented time point: pre-treatment baseline. CDR1 and CDR2 from the germline V gene are MGHDK and SYGVNS. The ends lost 8 bases at V and 2 bases at J; junction bases unmatched: 7. This CDR3 has 16 amino acids. The source of this sequence is a human donor with melanoma. The rearrangement links TRBV25-1 to TRBJ2-6, with 9 nucleotides matching TRBD1. Sequences were derived from blood, sampled from a patient treated with checkpoint blockade. CDR3 amino acids: CASYGQGSAGANVLTF. The CDR3 nucleotides read TGTGCCAGCTATGGACAGGGGTCCGCTGGGGCCAACGTCCTGACTTTC.